This T cell receptor beta chain comes out of a study of cytomegalovirus exposure and HLA in healthy donors. Study-wide points: CMV serostatus stood as the only immune exposure information on hand. Rare TCR sequences dominated, though some public TCRs recurred in many donors. Several of the most significant clusters were apparently associated with common viral pathogens in a later analysis.

V lost 1 base and J 4 bases, leaving 14 bases between the germline ends. There are 15 residues in the CDR3. Germline CDR1 and CDR2: SGHTA and FQGNSA. With 60 Vbeta and 13 Jbeta primers, the PCR was carried out. The method was immunoSEQ multiplex PCR; TCRdb's version includes in-frame clones alone and lacks a portion of them. Of about 83,000 clones in the sample, around 81% were seen once. This clone was seen once. No antigen is known for it. The chain carries TRBV7-2 and TRBJ2-7, with a tentative D call TRBD2 (7 bases). Input material: PBMCs. The TCR originated in a woman under 40 in good health and CMV-seronegative. The DNA for the CDR3 is TGTGCCAGCAGCTTAGGGCGGGGGCGCCTTTACGAGCAGTACTTC. It yields the protein CASSLGRGRLYEQYF.